This TCR beta chain was observed in a study of blood T cell repertoires in COVID-19. In the study overall: The origin of the acute and convalescent COVID-19 samples was the United States, Italy and Spain. The cDNA or gDNA used as material had been derived from T cells, B-cell-depleted T cells, or PBMCs.

Per the germline V gene, CDR1 is LNHDA and CDR2 is SQIVND (reference sequence). The ends lost 9 bases at V and 0 bases at J; junction bases unmatched: 6. CDR3 length: 14 residues. Seattle researchers signed up patients amid active infection and tracked them longitudinally. Method: immunoSEQ multiplex PCR; TCRdb's copy keeps in-frame clones and lacks some. The table includes tens of thousands of clones, approximately 80% detected once. The material sequenced was peripheral blood. V and J are TRBV19 and TRBJ1-1; 8 positions match TRBD1. This sequence was found in a man in his sixties or seventies with COVID-19, enrolled during active disease. In DNA form, the CDR3 reads TGTGCCAGCCACCCGACAGGGGTGAACACTGAAGCTTTCTTT. It encodes CASHPTGVNTEAFF.